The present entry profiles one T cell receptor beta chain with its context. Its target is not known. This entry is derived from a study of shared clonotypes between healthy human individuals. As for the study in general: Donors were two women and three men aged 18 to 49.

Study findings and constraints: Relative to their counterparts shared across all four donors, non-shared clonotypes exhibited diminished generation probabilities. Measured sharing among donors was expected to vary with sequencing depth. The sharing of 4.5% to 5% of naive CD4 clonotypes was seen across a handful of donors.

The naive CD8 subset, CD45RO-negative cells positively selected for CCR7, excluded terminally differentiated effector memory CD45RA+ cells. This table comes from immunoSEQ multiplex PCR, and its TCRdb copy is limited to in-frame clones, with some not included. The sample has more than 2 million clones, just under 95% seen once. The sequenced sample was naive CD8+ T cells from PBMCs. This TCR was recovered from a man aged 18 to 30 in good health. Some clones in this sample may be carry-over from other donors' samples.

CDR3 in amino acids: CASSEDWRPNEQFF. The CDR3, as DNA: TGTGCCAGCAGTGAAGATTGGCGTCCCAATGAGCAGTTCTTC. The V gene is TRBV25-1, the J gene TRBJ2-1; D ambiguous. CDR1 and CDR2 from the germline V gene are MGHDK and SYGVNS. V was cut by 2 bases and J by 6 bases, with 11 bases left in between. This CDR3 has 14 residues.